A selection of T cell receptor beta chains follows, all from one sample in a study of OX40 agonist ivuxolimab in advanced cancers. Using immunoSEQ multiplex PCR, the repertoire was profiled, and TCRdb retains in-frame clones only, with some absent. Altogether approximately 89,000 clones are present, roughly 89% being singletons, with the ten largest covering around 0.52%. Material: CD4+ or CD8+ T cells sorted from blood, obtained in a trial of the OX40 agonist ivuxolimab. Source of these receptors: an adult with an advanced solid tumor such as melanoma, head and neck, liver or kidney cancer. CDR3s include the opening cysteine and the closing phenylalanine or tryptophan. The D gene is left open where the match is weak. Clone size is stated in some rows and not others, as once, few, many or a class when expanded.

D gene: .
V gene: TRBV19
clone size: .
J gene: TRBJ2-7
CDR3 DNA: TGTGCCAGTAGCCAAATTCGGGGCCACGAGCAGTACTTC
CDR3 protein: CASSQIRGHEQYF

D gene: .
V gene: TRBV4-1
clone size: .
J gene: TRBJ1-2
CDR3 DNA: TGCGCCAGCAGCCAAGGGTCTAGATGGAGACCCCATAGGGATGGCTACACCTTC
CDR3 protein: CASSQGSRWRPHRDGYTF

D gene: TRBD2
V gene: TRBV2
clone size: .
J gene: TRBJ2-7
CDR3 DNA: TGTGCCAGCAGTGGGGCGTTAGCGGGGACCTCCTACGAGCAGTACTTC
CDR3 protein: CASSGALAGTSYEQYF

D gene: .
V gene: TRBV5-1
clone size: .
J gene: TRBJ1-2
CDR3 DNA: TGCGCCAGCAGCTTGGAATTATTAACAGGGAATGGCTACACCTTC
CDR3 protein: CASSLELLTGNGYTF

D gene: TRBD2
V gene: TRBV7-2
clone size: .
J gene: TRBJ2-7
CDR3 DNA: TGTGCCAGCAGAGGTAGCGGGGGGAGCAACGAGCAGTACTTC
CDR3 protein: CASRGSGGSNEQYF

D gene: .
V gene: TRBV11-2
clone size: once
J gene: TRBJ1-4
CDR3 DNA: TGTGCCAGCAGCTCTCCGGATTCGGAAAAACTGTTTTTT
CDR3 protein: CASSSPDSEKLFF

D gene: TRBD2
V gene: TRBV28
clone size: .
J gene: TRBJ2-1
CDR3 DNA: TGTGCCAGCAGGTCGGCGGGGGGAGGAAATGAGCAGTTCTTC
CDR3 protein: CASRSAGGGNEQFF

D gene: TRBD1
V gene: TRBV27
clone size: .
J gene: TRBJ1-5
CDR3 DNA: TGTGCCAGCAGTTTAAGATGGGACAGCCTCTATCAGCCCCAGCATTTT
CDR3 protein: CASSLRWDSLYQPQHF

D gene: .
V gene: TRBV6-5
clone size: .
J gene: TRBJ1-1
CDR3 DNA: TGTGCCAGCAGAGACGGGACTTTGGAAGCTTTCTTT
CDR3 protein: CASRDGTLEAFF

D gene: .
V gene: TRBV20-1
clone size: .
J gene: TRBJ2-5
CDR3 DNA: TGCAGTGCTAGTGACCAAGAGACCCAGTACTTC
CDR3 protein: CSASDQETQYF

D gene: .
V gene: TRBV27
clone size: .
J gene: TRBJ2-1
CDR3 DNA: TGTGCCAGCAGTTTAACCAGGCAAGATGAGCAGTTCTTC
CDR3 protein: CASSLTRQDEQFF

D gene: .
V gene: TRBV9
clone size: .
J gene: TRBJ2-3
CDR3 DNA: TGTGCCAGCAGCGTAGTCATAACAGATACGCAGTATTTT
CDR3 protein: CASSVVITDTQYF

D gene: .
V gene: TRBV7-2
clone size: .
J gene: TRBJ2-3
CDR3 DNA: TGTGCCAGCAGTCTGGGGGGGCTAGTCGTGAATACGCAGTATTTT
CDR3 protein: CASSLGGLVVNTQYF

D gene: TRBD2
V gene: TRBV7-9
clone size: .
J gene: TRBJ2-2
CDR3 DNA: TGTGCCAGCAGCTTACAGCGGGGGGGAATCGGAAACACCGGGGAGCTGTTTTTT
CDR3 protein: CASSLQRGGIGNTGELFF

D gene: .
V gene: TRBV5-1
clone size: .
J gene: TRBJ2-1
CDR3 DNA: TGCGCCAGCAGCTTGGGCCTAACAGGGTTTGAGCAGTTCTTC
CDR3 protein: CASSLGLTGFEQFF

D gene: .
V gene: TRBV5-1
clone size: .
J gene: TRBJ1-4
CDR3 DNA: TGCGCCAGCAGCTTGGCTCGAAGTATCGGGGGGCGCGGAACTAATGAAAAACTGTTTTTT
CDR3 protein: CASSLARSIGGRGTNEKLFF

D gene: .
V gene: TRBV19
clone size: few
J gene: TRBJ1-5
CDR3 DNA: TGTGCCACCAAGGGGGGGAAAGACAATCAGCCCCAGCATTTT
CDR3 protein: CATKGGKDNQPQHF

D gene: TRBD2
V gene: TRBV18
clone size: .
J gene: TRBJ2-3
CDR3 DNA: TGTGCCAGCTCACCACCCAACCCGGGACTAGCGGCCCCGACCGATACGCAGTATTTT
CDR3 protein: CASSPPNPGLAAPTDTQYF

D gene: .
V gene: TRBV11-1
clone size: .
J gene: TRBJ2-5
CDR3 DNA: TGTGCCAGCAGCGACCCGAGCTGGGGAGAGACCCAGTACTTC
CDR3 protein: CASSDPSWGETQYF

D gene: TRBD2
V gene: TRBV7-3
clone size: .
J gene: TRBJ2-2
CDR3 DNA: TGTGCCAGCAGCTTAGGAGGGTCAGCGGGAGGGGGCACCGGGGAGCTGTTTTTT
CDR3 protein: CASSLGGSAGGGTGELFF

D gene: .
V gene: TRBV19
clone size: .
J gene: TRBJ2-2
CDR3 DNA: TGTGCCAGTAGCCCAGTGGGGGGGCCGGGCACCGGGGAGCTGTTTTTT
CDR3 protein: CASSPVGGPGTGELFF

D gene: .
V gene: TRBV10-2
clone size: .
J gene: TRBJ1-1
CDR3 DNA: TGCGCCAGCAGTGAGTATCAGGGAACTGAAGCTTTCTTT
CDR3 protein: CASSEYQGTEAFF

D gene: .
V gene: TRBV5-1
clone size: .
J gene: TRBJ1-2
CDR3 DNA: TGCGCCAGCAGCTTGGAGTTGGGCGCCGACTATGGCTACACCTTC
CDR3 protein: CASSLELGADYGYTF

D gene: .
V gene: TRBV7-9
clone size: once
J gene: TRBJ1-1
CDR3 DNA: TGTGCCAGCAGCTTCGGGTCGGACACTGAAGCTTTCTTT
CDR3 protein: CASSFGSDTEAFF

D gene: .
V gene: TRBV7-8
clone size: .
J gene: TRBJ2-7
CDR3 DNA: TGTGCCAGCAGCCCCCGGGACTCCGCCTACGAGCAGTACTTC
CDR3 protein: CASSPRDSAYEQYF

D gene: .
V gene: TRBV5-1
clone size: .
J gene: TRBJ2-3
CDR3 DNA: TGCGCCAGCAGCTTGTTGAGAGGAGGCACAGATACGCAGTATTTT
CDR3 protein: CASSLLRGGTDTQYF

D gene: TRBD1
V gene: TRBV29-1
clone size: .
J gene: TRBJ1-2
CDR3 DNA: TGCAGCATCACCCGAGCCTCGGGACAGGGGCGGGATGGCTACACCTTC
CDR3 protein: CSITRASGQGRDGYTF

D gene: .
V gene: TRBV18
clone size: .
J gene: TRBJ1-4
CDR3 DNA: TGTGCCAGCTCAGCGGTCGAGGTTGGCAGGGAAGGTGAAAAACTGTTTTTT
CDR3 protein: CASSAVEVGREGEKLFF

D gene: .
V gene: TRBV20-1
clone size: .
J gene: TRBJ2-1
CDR3 DNA: TGCAGTGCTAGTGTGGACGATGAGCAGTTCTTC
CDR3 protein: CSASVDDEQFF

D gene: .
V gene: TRBV5-1
clone size: .
J gene: TRBJ2-3
CDR3 DNA: TGCGCCAGCAGCTTGGACGGTGGGGGCACAGATACGCAGTATTTT
CDR3 protein: CASSLDGGGTDTQYF

D gene: TRBD1
V gene: TRBV15
clone size: .
J gene: TRBJ1-2
CDR3 DNA: TGTGCCACCAGCAGGGTCGGACAGGGGAGGTACTATGGCTACACCTTC
CDR3 protein: CATSRVGQGRYYGYTF

D gene: .
V gene: TRBV19
clone size: .
J gene: TRBJ1-2
CDR3 DNA: TGTGCCAGTAGAACTGGCGGGGTAGGAGATGGCTACACCTTC
CDR3 protein: CASRTGGVGDGYTF

D gene: TRBD1
V gene: TRBV18
clone size: .
J gene: TRBJ2-3
CDR3 DNA: TGTGCCAGCTCACCCCCGGGACAGAGCACAGATACGCAGTATTTT
CDR3 protein: CASSPPGQSTDTQYF

D gene: TRBD1
V gene: TRBV18
clone size: .
J gene: TRBJ1-2
CDR3 DNA: TGTGCCAGCTCACCAGGCGGGCAGGGGGGCAACTATGGCTACACCTTC
CDR3 protein: CASSPGGQGGNYGYTF

D gene: .
V gene: TRBV5-5
clone size: .
J gene: TRBJ2-4
CDR3 DNA: TGTGCCAGCAGCTTGACAGTGGGCAAAAACATTCAGTACTTC
CDR3 protein: CASSLTVGKNIQYF

D gene: TRBD1
V gene: TRBV18
clone size: .
J gene: TRBJ1-1
CDR3 DNA: TGTGCCAGCTCTCCGACAGGGGCCCCCGACACTGAAGCTTTCTTT
CDR3 protein: CASSPTGAPDTEAFF

D gene: TRBD2
V gene: TRBV5-1
clone size: once
J gene: TRBJ2-5
CDR3 DNA: TGCGCCAGCAGCCCAGCGGGGCTAGAGACCCAGTACTTC
CDR3 protein: CASSPAGLETQYF

D gene: .
V gene: TRBV7-3
clone size: .
J gene: TRBJ1-4
CDR3 DNA: TGTGCCAGCAGCTTAACTCTTTTTTCGGGTTCCGGACTGTTTTTT
CDR3 protein: CASSLTLFSGSGLFF

D gene: .
V gene: TRBV2
clone size: .
J gene: TRBJ2-3
CDR3 DNA: TGTGCCAGCAGTCCTCTAGTGGAAGGCGCAGATACGCAGTATTTT
CDR3 protein: CASSPLVEGADTQYF

D gene: .
V gene: TRBV15
clone size: once
J gene: TRBJ2-1
CDR3 DNA: TGTGCCACCAGCAGAGACCCAGCGCGGGTTAGCTCCTACAATGAGCAGTTCTTC
CDR3 protein: CATSRDPARVSSYNEQFF

D gene: TRBD2
V gene: TRBV5-1
clone size: .
J gene: TRBJ2-2
CDR3 DNA: TGCGCCAGCAGCTTTAAAGCGGGGGCGAACACCGGGGAGCTGTTTTTT
CDR3 protein: CASSFKAGANTGELFF

D gene: TRBD1
V gene: TRBV7-2
clone size: few
J gene: TRBJ1-1
CDR3 DNA: TGTGCCAGCAGCTTAGCCCCGGGACAGGGGGATGAAGCTTTCTTT
CDR3 protein: CASSLAPGQGDEAFF

D gene: .
V gene: TRBV6-5
clone size: .
J gene: TRBJ1-1
CDR3 DNA: TGTGCCAGCATCCAAAACACTGAAGCTTTCTTT
CDR3 protein: CASIQNTEAFF

D gene: .
V gene: TRBV7-2
clone size: .
J gene: TRBJ2-7
CDR3 DNA: TGTGCCAGCAGCTTCGCAACGGACTCCTACGAGCAGTACTTC
CDR3 protein: CASSFATDSYEQYF

D gene: .
V gene: TRBV25-1
clone size: .
J gene: TRBJ2-7
CDR3 DNA: TGTGCCAGCAGTGACAGTTTAACTGGCTACGAGCAGTACTTC
CDR3 protein: CASSDSLTGYEQYF

D gene: .
V gene: TRBV19
clone size: .
J gene: TRBJ2-5
CDR3 DNA: TGTGCCAGTAGCATCCGGGGAGGTGAACAAGAGACCCAGTACTTC
CDR3 protein: CASSIRGGEQETQYF

D gene: TRBD1
V gene: TRBV7-2
clone size: .
J gene: TRBJ1-3
CDR3 DNA: TGTGCCAGCACAGACAGGGCTCTCTCTGGAAACACCATATATTTT
CDR3 protein: CASTDRALSGNTIYF

D gene: .
V gene: TRBV6-5
clone size: .
J gene: TRBJ2-3
CDR3 DNA: TGTGCCAGCAGTTACGCCCAGGGGGGAGGCCCAGATACGCAGTATTTT
CDR3 protein: CASSYAQGGGPDTQYF

D gene: .
V gene: TRBV7-8
clone size: .
J gene: TRBJ1-2
CDR3 DNA: TGTGCCAGCAGTCCGTCATTCGACTATGGCTACACCTTC
CDR3 protein: CASSPSFDYGYTF

D gene: .
V gene: TRBV5-6
clone size: .
J gene: TRBJ2-7
CDR3 DNA: TGTGCCAGCAGACGGCGGAGCAGGGACGAGCAGTACTTC
CDR3 protein: CASRRRSRDEQYF